This T cell receptor (beta chain) is drawn from a study of blood T cell repertoires in COVID-19. CDR3 size: 14 residues. Germline V CDR1 and CDR2: LNHDA, SQIVND (reference sequence). Germline trimming cut 4 bases from V and 0 bases from J; bases unmatched to any gene: 2. Measured with immunoSEQ multiplex PCR; TCRdb has only the in-frame clones, and not every one. The sample carries fewer than 200,000 clones, approximately 85% recorded once. This clonotype originated in a woman aged 60-70 years with acute or convalescent COVID-19. The sequenced material came from peripheral blood. V gene TRBV19 combines with J gene TRBJ1-1; TRBD1 matches at 7 bases. The DNA for the CDR3 is TGTGCCAGTAGTAGGGGACAGATGAACACTGAAGCTTTCTTT. Translating it yields CASSRGQMNTEAFF. The full variable domain, its missing parts supplied by reference TRBV19 and TRBJ1-1, is DGGITQSPKYLFRKEGQNVTLSCEQNLNHDAMYWYRQDPGQGLRLIYYSQIVNDFQKGDIAEGYSVSREKKESFPLTVTSAQKNPTAFYLCASSRGQMNTEAFFGQGTRLTVV.